Presented here are 32 T cell receptor beta chains from one specimen sequenced in a study of blood T cell repertoires in COVID-19 (dated by TCRdb to 2020 to 2021). Library method: the immunoSEQ multiplex PCR assay. Imported from immuneACCESS, the table was reduced by TCRdb to in-frame sequences with V and J called. These copies leave out some clones; in studies compared against another copy, an unresolved V gene accounts for under half, and the cause of the remainder is not known. This sample lists about 190,000 clones; around 80% were detected once. The top ten clones comprise around 2.8% of the sample. Sample: peripheral blood. Receptors were obtained from an elderly woman with active or convalescent COVID-19.

This chain uses TRBV5-1 with TRBJ2-7; 8 bases are shared with TRBD1. Germline values: CDR1 SGHRS, CDR2 YFSETQ. V lost 0 bases, J lost 2 bases, and 4 bases stayed unmatched. This CDR3 region has 15 residues. In DNA form, the CDR3 reads TGCGCCAGCAGCTTGGGGGGACAGGAAACCTACGAGCAGTACTTC. As protein: CASSLGGQETYEQYF.

This chain links TRBV2 with TRBJ2-2; 10 bases map to TRBD2. The CDR3 spans 16 residues. Germline CDR1 is SNHLY and CDR2 is FYNNEI. Trimming cost V 7 bases and J 4 bases; bases outside gene matches: 9. The CDR3 loop is CASTSLAGVPTGELFF. The CDR3 nucleotides read TGTGCCAGCACCTCGCTAGCGGGGGTCCCCACCGGGGAGCTGTTTTTT.

This clone was seen a handful of times. J is TRBJ1-6 and V is TRBV19; 7 nucleotides agree with TRBD1. This CDR3 has 16 amino acids. CDR1 is LNHDA, CDR2 SQIVND, per germline (reference sequence). J gave up 0 bases and V 6 bases, and 5 bases lay outside the gene matches. This CDR3 is CASREGQSSYNSPLHF. The CDR3 DNA follows: TGTGCCAGTAGAGAGGGACAGAGCTCCTATAATTCACCCCTCCACTTT.

The V call is TRBV5-1, the J call TRBJ2-5; 9 nucleotides agree with TRBD2. V was clipped by 6 bases and J by 4 bases; unmatched bases: 10. The CDR3 spans 15 residues. CDR1 SGHRS and CDR2 YFSETQ come from the germline V gene. The CDR3 spells CASTDGAGGRETQYF. CDR3 sequence (DNA): TGCGCCAGCACCGATGGGGCGGGGGGGCGAGAGACCCAGTACTTC.

The rearrangement uses TRBV5-1 and TRBJ1-4, with D perhaps matching TRBD1 (6 bases). The CDR3 covers 13 residues. V lost 5 bases, J lost 3 bases, and 8 bases lay in between. Germline V lookup: CDR1 SGHRS, CDR2 YFSETQ. Here the CDR3 reads CASRGGPNEKLFF. As DNA, the CDR3 is TGCGCCAGCAGGGGGGGGCCTAATGAAAAACTGTTTTTT. Full variable domain (missing parts from reference TRBV5-1 and TRBJ1-4): KAGVTQTPRYLIKTRGQQVTLSCSPISGHRSVSWYQQTPGQGLQFLFEYFSETQRNKGNFPGRFSGRQFSNSRSEMNVSTLELGDSALYLCASRGGPNEKLFFGSGTQLSVL.

Here the CDR3 reads CASMVPGLLLSTDTQYF. Here the CDR3 DNA reads TGTGCCAGCATGGTGCCCGGACTCCTACTTAGCACAGATACGCAGTATTTT. J is TRBJ2-3 and V is TRBV28; D is perhaps TRBD2 (5 bases). V lost 7 bases to trimming and J lost 0 bases, with 20 bases between them. Per germline, CDR1 MDHEN and CDR2 SYDVKM. The CDR3 is 17 residues long.

This clone showed up just a few times. The chain is built from TRBV4-1 and TRBJ1-2, with 11 bases that match TRBD1. Per the germline V gene, CDR1 is MGHRA and CDR2 is YSYEKL. V shed 7 bases and J 3 bases; nucleotides not matched to a gene: 4. The CDR3 runs to 14 residues. The CDR3: CASTPGQGDYGYTF. CDR3 coding DNA: TGCGCCAGCACCCCGGGACAGGGGGACTATGGCTACACCTTC.

The chain recombines TRBV19 with TRBJ1-5, with TRBD1 identical over 10 bases. This CDR3 comprises 18 residues. Germline V CDR1 and CDR2: LNHDA, SQIVND (reference sequence). V was clipped by 6 bases and J by 0 bases; unmatched bases: 11. The CDR3 loop is CASSTGQGPSFSNQPQHF. The CDR3 nucleotides read TGTGCCAGTAGCACGGGACAGGGGCCATCTTTTAGCAATCAGCCCCAGCATTTT.

This chain links TRBV9 with TRBJ2-1; 8 nucleotides line up with TRBD1. Germline V CDR1 and CDR2: SGDLS, YYNGEE. Trimming at V came to 0 bases and at J to 9 bases, leaving 5 bases not matched to a gene. The CDR3 loop spans 14 amino acids. The CDR3 bases are TGTGCCAGCAGCGTAGAGTGGACAGGGATTGAGCAGTTCTTC. Translation: CASSVEWTGIEQFF.

The J gene is TRBJ1-5, the V gene TRBV30, with D possibly TRBD1 on 6 matching bases. The CDR3 consists of 15 residues. Germline values: CDR1 GTSNPN, CDR2 SVGIG (reference sequence). V was clipped by 3 bases and J by 7 bases, with 19 bases between them. DNA of the CDR3: TGTGCCTGGAGAGCCACGGGGGGCTTGGGACAGCCCCAGCATTTT. Translation: CAWRATGGLGQPQHF.

For the CDR3, the DNA is TGTGCCAGCAGCGTAGGGACGGGGGTAGGCTACGAGCAGTACTTC. Its translation: CASSVGTGVGYEQYF. The rearrangement uses TRBV9 and TRBJ2-7; D perhaps matches TRBD2 (6 bases). V was clipped by 0 bases and J by 3 bases, with 13 bases between them. CDR3 length: 15 amino acids. Per the germline V gene, CDR1 is SGDLS and CDR2 is YYNGEE.

This clone was recorded a few times. The gene calls are TRBV6-5 and TRBJ1-5; D is undetermined. Between the trimmed V and J ends, which lost 5 bases and 5 bases, there was a span of 16 bases. The germline V gene has CDR1 MNHEY and CDR2 SVGAGI. The CDR3 consists of 15 residues. The CDR3 region has the DNA TGTGCCAGCAGTCGCGGGGTATCCGAATATCAGCCCCAGCATTTT. Its translation is CASSRGVSEYQPQHF.

The V and J genes are TRBV18 and TRBJ2-3; TRBD1 agrees at 7 bases. The CDR3 spans 16 residues. J gave up 0 bases and V 0 bases, and 3 bases lay outside the gene matches. The V gene's germline CDR1 is KGHSH and CDR2 LQKENI. CDR3 bases: TGTGCCAGCTCACCACCTGGGACAGCTAGCACAGATACGCAGTATTTT. This translates into CASSPPGTASTDTQYF.

This clone was recorded once. The rearrangement joins TRBV19 to TRBJ2-1; 10 nucleotides agree with TRBD2. CDR1 is LNHDA, CDR2 SQIVND, per germline (reference sequence). CDR3 length: 16 amino acids. The V segment lost 5 bases and the J segment 12 bases; nucleotides outside the gene matches: 16. CDR3 loop: CASSLSPSGGRAGQFF. CDR3 DNA sequence: TGTGCCAGTAGTCTTAGCCCTAGCGGGGGCCGAGCGGGGCAGTTCTTC.

The V gene is TRBV9, the J gene TRBJ2-3; 8 bases fit TRBD1. Germline lookup yields CDR1 SGDLS and CDR2 YYNGEE. The CDR3 length is 16 residues. V lost 4 bases to trimming and J lost 2 bases; unmatched junction nucleotides: 9. CDR3 region: CASSIRQGPHTDTQYF. The CDR3 nucleotides read TGTGCCAGCAGCATTCGACAGGGGCCGCACACAGATACGCAGTATTTT.

V and J are TRBV19 and TRBJ2-3; 7 bases map to TRBD1. The CDR3 runs 14 residues. Germline values: CDR1 LNHDA, CDR2 SQIVND (reference sequence). Losses at the gene ends were 4 bases for V and 5 bases for J; bases not matched to a gene: 6. For the CDR3, the DNA is TGTGCCAGTAGTAACACACAGGGGATAGATACGCAGTATTTT. As protein: CASSNTQGIDTQYF.

This clone was observed a single time. This rearrangement joins TRBV28 to TRBJ2-4; D is uncertain. The germline gives CDR1 MDHEN, CDR2 SYDVKM. The CDR3 contains 14 residues. The V gene lost 5 bases and the J gene lost 6 bases, with 14 bases spanning the gap. CDR3 region: CASSNSDWRNIQYF. CDR3 DNA sequence: TGTGCCAGCAGTAACTCGGATTGGAGAAACATTCAGTACTTC. The entire variable domain, with the rest obtained from reference TRBV28 and TRBJ2-4, is as follows: DVKVTQSSRYLVKRTGEKVFLECVQDMDHENMFWYRQDPGLGLRLIYFSYDVKMKEKGDIPEGYSVSREKKERFSLILESASTNQTSMYLCASSNSDWRNIQYFGAGTRLSVL.

The genes are TRBV29-1 and TRBJ2-3, with D tentatively TRBD1 (6 bases). V was clipped by 5 bases and J by 0 bases, with 15 bases between them. The CDR3 length is 15 residues. Per the germline V gene, CDR1 is SQVTM and CDR2 is ANQGSEA. The CDR3 reads CSVRQGLPSTDTQYF. The CDR3 bases are TGCAGCGTTCGGCAGGGGCTACCTAGCACAGATACGCAGTATTTT.

The rearrangement uses TRBV5-1 and TRBJ2-3; 7 bases match TRBD2. V lost 4 bases to trimming and J lost 6 bases; unmatched junction nucleotides: 5. The CDR3 length is 13 residues. Germline CDR1 reads SGHRS; CDR2 reads YFSETQ. The CDR3 coding sequence is TGCGCCAGCAGCGAGATGCGGGGGGATACGCAGTATTTT. Protein: CASSEMRGDTQYF.

The gene calls are TRBV21-1 and TRBJ2-7; the DNA was not compared with TRBD1, the D call given in the table. TRBV21-1 is noted as a pseudogene. The length of the CDR3 is 14 residues. This CDR3 reads CASKIDRGSDEQYF. Here the CDR3 DNA reads TGTGCCAGCAAGATTGACAGGGGGTCCGACGAGCAGTACTTC.

This clone has a single count. Within the sample, other DNA sequences also encode this same CDR3. The chain recombines TRBV6-2 or TRBV6-3 with TRBJ1-1, with D possibly TRBD1 on 5 matching bases. V was cut by 2 bases and J by 1 base, with 8 bases left in between. The germline V gene encodes CDR1 MNHEY and CDR2 SVGEGT. CDR3 length: 14 residues. The DNA of the CDR3 is TGTGCCAGCAGTTACCCGACAGAGAACACTGAAGCTTTCTTT. As protein: CASSYPTENTEAFF.

The V and J genes are TRBV6-2 or TRBV6-3 and TRBJ1-5; TRBD1 matches 9 bases. Looked up from germline, CDR1 is MNHEY and CDR2 is SVGEGT. Losses at the gene ends were 5 bases for V and 5 bases for J; bases not matched to a gene: 13. The length of the CDR3 is 17 residues. Here the CDR3 DNA reads TGTGCCAGCAGTCAAATGTTGGACAGGGGTATCGATCAGCCCCAGCATTTT. The encoded protein is CASSQMLDRGIDQPQHF.

CDR3 amino acids: CASSPRRDFEAFF. CDR3 coding DNA: TGTGCCAGCTCACCAAGAAGGGACTTTGAAGCTTTCTTT. The V gene is TRBV18, the J gene TRBJ1-1; possible D gene TRBD1, 5 bases. V lost 2 bases to trimming and J lost 7 bases, with 11 bases between them. The CDR3 covers 13 residues. Germline-derived CDR1 and CDR2 are KGHSH and LQKENI.

This clone has more than one count but fewer than ten. V gene TRBV10-3 combines with J gene TRBJ2-7; TRBD1 agrees at 8 bases. V lost 10 bases, J lost 3 bases, and 11 bases stayed unmatched. This CDR3 comprises 14 residues. CDR1 and CDR2 (germline): ENHRY, SYGVKD. CDR3 protein: CATQGTGTLYEQYF. The CDR3 coding sequence is TGTGCCACGCAGGGGACAGGTACCCTCTACGAGCAGTACTTC.

The chain couples TRBV18 to TRBJ1-4; D is perhaps TRBD1 (6 bases). The CDR3 runs to 15 residues. CDR1 and CDR2 from the germline V gene are KGHSH and LQKENI. V was shortened by 3 bases and J by 1 base, with 9 bases between the two germline ends. CDR3 sequence (DNA): TGTGCCAGCTCACCTACAGGGATAACTAATGAAAAACTGTTTTTT. Translation gives CASSPTGITNEKLFF.

The chain carries TRBV19 and TRBJ1-1, with D uncertain. Germline lookup yields CDR1 LNHDA and CDR2 SQIVND (reference sequence). The CDR3 totals 17 residues. V lost 3 bases, J lost 0 bases, and 17 bases lay in between. The CDR3 sequence: CASSIRSGIGLNTEAFF. The CDR3 DNA reads TGTGCCAGTAGTATTAGGTCAGGTATCGGATTGAACACTGAAGCTTTCTTT. Full variable domain (missing parts from reference TRBV19 and TRBJ1-1): DGGITQSPKYLFRKEGQNVTLSCEQNLNHDAMYWYRQDPGQGLRLIYYSQIVNDFQKGDIAEGYSVSREKKESFPLTVTSAQKNPTAFYLCASSIRSGIGLNTEAFFGQGTRLTVV.

This clone was seen just once. The rearrangement links TRBV5-1 to TRBJ1-1; 8 nucleotides agree with TRBD1. The CDR3 has 15 residues. The V gene end was trimmed by 4 bases and the J gene end by 5 bases; junction bases not matched to a gene: 10. Per the germline V gene, CDR1 is SGHRS and CDR2 is YFSETQ. The CDR3 region is CASSKTGGFWTEAFF. DNA of the CDR3: TGCGCCAGCAGCAAAACAGGGGGGTTTTGGACTGAAGCTTTCTTT.

This chain connects TRBV14 to TRBJ2-5; perhaps TRBD2 as D (6 bases). CDR3 length: 14 residues. Trimming removed 3 bases from V and 4 bases from J, with 12 bases in between. From germline, CDR1 is SGHDN and CDR2 FVKESK. CDR3 coding DNA: TGTGCCAGCAGCCATGGCGGGGCCCCAGAGACCCAGTACTTC. This translates into CASSHGGAPETQYF.

This clone was detected a few times. CDR3 nucleotide sequence: TGTGCCAGCAGTTACTCGGAGCGGAGCTCCTACAATGAGCAGTTCTTC. Amino acids: CASSYSERSSYNEQFF. The chain carries TRBV6-6 and TRBJ2-1; weak D call: TRBD2 (5 bases). The CDR3 has 16 residues. The germline gives CDR1 MNHNY, CDR2 SVGAGI (reference sequence). Trimming took off 0 bases at V and 0 bases at J, with 9 bases between the two ends.

This clone is a singleton in its sample. This chain uses TRBV23-1 with TRBJ1-5, with D maybe TRBD1 (6 bases). TRBV23-1 is an ORF, with its function uncertain. The CDR3 consists of 13 residues. The ends were cut back, 10 bases at V and 8 bases at J, with 18 bases in the middle. The DNA of the CDR3 is TGCGCCATCAAGGGACACAGGGACGAGCCCCAGCATTTT. Protein: CAIKGHRDEPQHF.

The CDR3 DNA reads TGCAGTGCTAGAGTCAACGGAGAGCAGTATTTT. This codes for CSARVNGEQYF. This chain links TRBV20-1 with TRBJ2-3; D not certain. The CDR3 covers 11 residues. The germline V gene has CDR1 DFQATT and CDR2 SNEGSKA (reference sequence). V was clipped by 1 base and J by 11 bases, with 10 bases between them.

This chain links TRBV2 with TRBJ2-7, with D hard to call. This CDR3 region has 12 residues. The V end was cut by 4 bases, the J end by 2 bases, with 6 bases between. Germline CDR1 reads SNHLY; CDR2 reads FYNNEI. The CDR3 here is CASSGAPYEQYF. The CDR3 nucleotides are TGTGCCAGCAGTGGGGCGCCCTACGAGCAGTACTTC.